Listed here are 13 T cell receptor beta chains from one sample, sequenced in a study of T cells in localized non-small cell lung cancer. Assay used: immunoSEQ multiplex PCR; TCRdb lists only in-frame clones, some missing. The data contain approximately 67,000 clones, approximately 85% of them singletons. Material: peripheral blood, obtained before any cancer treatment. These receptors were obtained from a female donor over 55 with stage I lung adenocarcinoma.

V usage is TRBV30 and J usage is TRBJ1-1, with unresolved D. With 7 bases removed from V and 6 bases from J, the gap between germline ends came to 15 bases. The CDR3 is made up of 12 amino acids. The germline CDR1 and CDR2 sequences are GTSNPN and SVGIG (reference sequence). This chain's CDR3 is CAYKAARAEAFF. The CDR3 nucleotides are TGTGCCTATAAAGCCGCGCGGGCTGAAGCTTTCTTT. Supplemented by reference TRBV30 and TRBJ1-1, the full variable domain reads SQTIHQWPATLVQPVGSPLSLECTVEGTSNPNLYWYRQAAGRGLQLLFYSVGIGQISSEVPQNLSASRPQDRQFILSSKKLLLSDSGFYLCAYKAARAEAFFGQGTRLTVV.

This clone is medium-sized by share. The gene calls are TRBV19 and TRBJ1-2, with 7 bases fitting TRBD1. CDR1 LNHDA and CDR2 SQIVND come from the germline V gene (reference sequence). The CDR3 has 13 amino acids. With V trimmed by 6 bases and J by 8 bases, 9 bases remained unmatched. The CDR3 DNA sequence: TGTGCCAGTAGCCCCGACAGGGCTTCCGGCTACACCTTC. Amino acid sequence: CASSPDRASGYTF.

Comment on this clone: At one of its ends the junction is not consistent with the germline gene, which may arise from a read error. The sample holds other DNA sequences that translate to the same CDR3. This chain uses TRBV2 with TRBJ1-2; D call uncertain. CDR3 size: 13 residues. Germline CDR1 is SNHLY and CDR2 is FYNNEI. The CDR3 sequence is CASSEANVYGYTF. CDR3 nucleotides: TGTGCCAGCAGCGAAGCCAACGTCTATGGCTACACCTTC.

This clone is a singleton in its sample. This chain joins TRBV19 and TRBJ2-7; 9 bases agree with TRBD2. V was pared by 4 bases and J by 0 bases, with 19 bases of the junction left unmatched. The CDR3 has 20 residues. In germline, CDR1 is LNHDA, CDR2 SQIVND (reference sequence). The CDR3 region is CASSRGLWRGGSQSSYEQYF. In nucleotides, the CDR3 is TGTGCCAGTAGTAGAGGTCTTTGGCGGGGGGGCTCCCAGAGCTCCTACGAGCAGTACTTC.

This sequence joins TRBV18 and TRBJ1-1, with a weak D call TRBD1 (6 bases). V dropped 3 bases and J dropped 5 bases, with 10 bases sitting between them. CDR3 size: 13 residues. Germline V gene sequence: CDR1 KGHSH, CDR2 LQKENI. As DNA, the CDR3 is TGTGCCAGCTCACCGCGGCAGGGGACTGAAGCTTTCTTT. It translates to CASSPRQGTEAFF. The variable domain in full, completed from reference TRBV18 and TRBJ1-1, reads NAGVMQNPRHLVRRRGQEARLRCSPMKGHSHVYWYRQLPEEGLKFMVYLQKENIIDESGMPKERFSAEFPKEGPSILRIQQVVRGDSAAYFCASSPRQGTEAFFGQGTRLTVV.

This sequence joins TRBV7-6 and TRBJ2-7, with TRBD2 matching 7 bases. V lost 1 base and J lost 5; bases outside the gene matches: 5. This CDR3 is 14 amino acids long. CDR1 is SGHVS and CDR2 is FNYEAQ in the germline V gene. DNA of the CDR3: TGTGCCAGCAGCTTAGGGCGGGAGTTAAACGAGCAGTACTTC. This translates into CASSLGRELNEQYF.

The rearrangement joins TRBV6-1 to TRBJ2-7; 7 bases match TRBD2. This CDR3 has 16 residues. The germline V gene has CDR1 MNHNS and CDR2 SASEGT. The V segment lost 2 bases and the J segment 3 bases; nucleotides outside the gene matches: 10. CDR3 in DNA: TGTGCCAGCAGTGAACGGTCGGGCGGGAGAATCTACGAGCAGTACTTC. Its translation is CASSERSGGRIYEQYF.

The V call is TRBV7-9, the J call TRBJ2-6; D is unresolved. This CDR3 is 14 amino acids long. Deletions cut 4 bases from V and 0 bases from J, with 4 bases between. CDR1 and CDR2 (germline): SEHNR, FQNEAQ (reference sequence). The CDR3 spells CASSYGSGANVLTF. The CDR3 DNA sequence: TGTGCCAGCAGCTACGGCTCTGGGGCCAACGTCCTGACTTTC.

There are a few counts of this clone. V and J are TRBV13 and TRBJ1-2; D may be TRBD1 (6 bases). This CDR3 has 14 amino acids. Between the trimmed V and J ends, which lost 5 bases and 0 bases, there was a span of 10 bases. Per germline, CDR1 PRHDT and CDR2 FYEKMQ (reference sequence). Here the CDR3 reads CASSPDRANYGYTF. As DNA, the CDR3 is TGTGCCAGCAGCCCGGACAGAGCTAACTATGGCTACACCTTC.

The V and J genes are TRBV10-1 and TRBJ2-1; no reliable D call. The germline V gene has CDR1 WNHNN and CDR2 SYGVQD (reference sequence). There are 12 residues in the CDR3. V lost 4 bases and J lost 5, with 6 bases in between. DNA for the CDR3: TGCGCCAGCAGTGTCGGTAACAATGAGCAGTTCTTC. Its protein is CASSVGNNEQFF.

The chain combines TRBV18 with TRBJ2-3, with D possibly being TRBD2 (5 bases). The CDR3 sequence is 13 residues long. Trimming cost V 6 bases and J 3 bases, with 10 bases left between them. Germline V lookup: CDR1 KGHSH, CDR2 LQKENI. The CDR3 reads CASSSRGTDTQYF. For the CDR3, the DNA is TGTGCCAGCTCGTCCCGGGGTACAGATACGCAGTATTTT. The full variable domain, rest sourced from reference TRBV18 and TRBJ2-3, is NAGVMQNPRHLVRRRGQEARLRCSPMKGHSHVYWYRQLPEEGLKFMVYLQKENIIDESGMPKERFSAEFPKEGPSILRIQQVVRGDSAAYFCASSSRGTDTQYFGPGTRLTVL.

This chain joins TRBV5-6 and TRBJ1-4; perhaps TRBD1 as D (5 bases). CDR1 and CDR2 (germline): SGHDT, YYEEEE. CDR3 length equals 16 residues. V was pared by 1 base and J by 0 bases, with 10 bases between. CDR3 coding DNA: TGTGCCAGCAGCTTGAGTAGGGGTACAACTAATGAAAAACTGTTTTTT. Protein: CASSLSRGTTNEKLFF.

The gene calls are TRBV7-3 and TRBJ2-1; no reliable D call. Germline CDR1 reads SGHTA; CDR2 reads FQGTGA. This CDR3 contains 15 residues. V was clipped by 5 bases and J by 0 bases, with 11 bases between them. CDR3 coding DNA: TGTGCCAGCAGCCCACAATTAGGCTCCTACAATGAGCAGTTCTTC. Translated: CASSPQLGSYNEQFF. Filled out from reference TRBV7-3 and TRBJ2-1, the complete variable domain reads GAGVSQTPSNKVTEKGKYVELRCDPISGHTALYWYRQSLGQGPEFLIYFQGTGAADDSGLPNDRFFAVRPEGSVSTLKIQRTERGDSAVYLCASSPQLGSYNEQFFGPGTRLTVL.